The 14 T cell receptor beta chains below come from one sample, sequenced in a study of T cell responses to AZD1222 COVID-19 vaccine. Data came from immunoSEQ multiplex PCR; TCRdb stores just in-frame clones and leaves some out. The sample includes about 94,000 clones, roughly 85% of them seen just once. This material consisted of peripheral blood, taken 28 days after the second AZD1222 dose. These receptor sequences come from an adult who received the AZD1222 COVID-19 vaccine.

The chain couples TRBV2 to TRBJ2-1, with TRBD2 as a possible D gene (5 bases). CDR1 is SNHLY and CDR2 is FYNNEI in the germline V gene. This CDR3 contains 14 residues. Trimming took 2 bases from V and 7 from J, leaving 12 bases between them. CDR3 region: CASSELIARNEQFF. The CDR3 coding sequence is TGTGCCAGCAGTGAATTGATAGCGAGGAATGAGCAGTTCTTC. Variable domain in full (rest from reference TRBV2 and TRBJ2-1): EPEVTQTPSHQVTQMGQEVILRCVPISNHLYFYWYRQILGQKVEFLVSFYNNEISEKSEIFDDQFSVERPDGSNFTLKIRSTKLEDSAMYFCASSELIARNEQFFGPGTRLTVL.

The gene calls are TRBV7-9 and TRBJ2-7; 10 bases agree with TRBD1. The germline gives CDR1 SEHNR, CDR2 FQNEAQ (reference sequence). This CDR3 spans 16 amino acids. The V gene end was trimmed by 5 bases and the J gene end by 2 bases; junction bases not matched to a gene: 9. The CDR3 here is CASSRAGTGVPYEQYF. The CDR3 DNA follows: TGTGCCAGCAGCAGAGCCGGGACAGGGGTCCCCTACGAGCAGTACTTC.

This clone was seen a few times. The chain combines TRBV5-4 with TRBJ2-2, with TRBD1 matching over 7 bases. This CDR3 is built from 15 residues. In germline, CDR1 is SGHNT, CDR2 YYREEE (reference sequence). V gave up 4 bases and J gave up 5 bases; unmatched junction bases: 8. The CDR3 spells CASSLRQGSTGELFF. The CDR3 coding sequence is TGTGCCAGCAGCCTCAGACAGGGATCGACCGGGGAGCTGTTTTTT. The full variable domain, completed using reference TRBV5-4 and TRBJ2-2, is ETGVTQSPTHLIKTRGQQVTLRCSSQSGHNTVSWYQQALGQGPQFIFQYYREEENGRGNFPPRFSGLQFPNYSSELNVNALELDDSALYLCASSLRQGSTGELFFGEGSRLTVL.

This clone was found once. The V gene is TRBV3-1 (or the pseudogene TRBV3-2), the J gene TRBJ2-7, with D perhaps TRBD1 (5 bases). With 1 base removed from V and 6 bases from J, the gap between germline ends came to 10 bases. CDR3 length: 13 amino acids. The germline CDR1 and CDR2 sequences are LGHDT and YNNKEL (reference sequence). The CDR3 nucleotides read TGTGCCAGCAGCCAAGGGCCAGGGTCCGAGCAGTACTTC. Encoded protein: CASSQGPGSEQYF.

V and J are TRBV5-1 and TRBJ1-2, with unresolved D. Germline V CDR1 and CDR2: SGHRS, YFSETQ. V dropped 2 bases and J dropped 8 bases, with 10 bases sitting between them. This CDR3 has 12 residues. Here the CDR3 reads CASSFPEEGYTF. The CDR3 nucleotides read TGCGCCAGCAGCTTCCCCGAGGAAGGCTACACCTTC.

This clone was detected a few times. The chain employs TRBV7-2 and TRBJ2-7; 9 bases fit TRBD1. V shed 2 bases, J shed 5 bases, and the junction held 7 bases outside the gene matches. This CDR3 region has 15 residues. Germline values: CDR1 SGHTA, CDR2 FQGNSA. The CDR3 region has the DNA TGTGCCAGCAGCTTACTGGGACAGGGATTGCACGAGCAGTACTTC. This sequence encodes CASSLLGQGLHEQYF. The complete variable domain, with remaining parts taken from reference TRBV7-2 and TRBJ2-7, reads GAGVSQSPSNKVTEKGKDVELRCDPISGHTALYWYRQSLGQGLEFLIYFQGNSAPDKSGLPSDRFSAERTGGSVSTLTIQRTQQEDSAVYLCASSLLGQGLHEQYFGPGTRLTVT.

This clone was found a few times. The chain combines TRBV6-5 with TRBJ2-2; 7 bases align to TRBD2. The CDR3 runs 15 residues. V was pared by 7 bases and J by 4 bases, with 9 bases of the junction left unmatched. Germline CDR1 is MNHEY and CDR2 is SVGAGI. The CDR3 spells CASTRGLLSTGELFF. The CDR3 DNA sequence: TGTGCCAGCACCCGGGGACTACTCTCCACCGGGGAGCTGTTTTTT.

The gene calls are TRBV9 and TRBJ2-1; D might be TRBD2 (6 bases). Germline V lookup: CDR1 SGDLS, CDR2 YYNGEE. Trimming removed 4 bases at V and 4 bases at J, with 15 bases between. This CDR3 region has 15 residues. The CDR3 sequence is CASSPPQGLYNEQFF. The CDR3 DNA reads TGTGCCAGCAGCCCCCCCCAGGGACTTTACAATGAGCAGTTCTTC. The full variable domain, rest sourced from reference TRBV9 and TRBJ2-1, is DSGVTQTPKHLITATGQRVTLRCSPRSGDLSVYWYQQSLDQGLQFLIQYYNGEERAKGNILERFSAQQFPDLHSELNLSSLELGDSALYFCASSPPQGLYNEQFFGPGTRLTVL.

The sample holds one count of this clone. The chain has TRBV5-1 and TRBJ2-2; D unclear. The CDR3 has 15 amino acids. V shed 5 bases and J shed 1 base, with 12 bases lying between them. The germline CDR1 and CDR2 sequences are SGHRS and YFSETQ. DNA of the CDR3: TGCGCCAGCAGTTTGCCGTGGGAGAACACCGGGGAGCTGTTTTTT. Translating it yields CASSLPWENTGELFF.

This rearrangement joins TRBV10-1 to TRBJ1-1, with D perhaps TRBD1 (5 bases). The CDR3 covers 13 residues. Trimming pared 2 bases from V and 5 bases from J, leaving 9 bases between. Germline assignment: CDR1 WNHNN and CDR2 SYGVQD (reference sequence). The CDR3 here is CASSEIRGTEAFF. DNA for the CDR3: TGCGCCAGCAGTGAGATTCGGGGGACTGAAGCTTTCTTT.

V usage is TRBV29-1 and J usage is TRBJ2-2; D is possibly TRBD1 (5 bases). The CDR3 sequence is 12 residues long. The germline gives CDR1 SQVTM, CDR2 ANQGSEA. Between the trimmed V and J ends, which lost 7 bases and 2 bases, there was a span of 8 bases. CDR3 amino acids: CSADSNTGELFF. For the CDR3, the DNA is TGCAGCGCTGACAGTAACACCGGGGAGCTGTTTTTT.

The V and J genes are TRBV7-2 and TRBJ2-2; D might be TRBD2 (7 bases). Germline V CDR1 and CDR2: SGHTA, FQGNSA. There are 15 residues in the CDR3. V was trimmed by 6 bases and J by 2 bases, leaving 13 bases between them. CDR3 sequence (DNA): TGTGCCAGCAGAAGAGGGGGGGCTAACACCGGGGAGCTGTTTTTT. It is translated as CASRRGGANTGELFF.

V usage is TRBV9 and J usage is TRBJ1-4; 9 nucleotides align to TRBD1. CDR3 length: 14 amino acids. Germline V gene sequence: CDR1 SGDLS, CDR2 YYNGEE. V gave up 3 bases and J gave up 6 bases; unmatched junction bases: 3. The CDR3 spells CASSDRDRDEKLFF. For the CDR3, the DNA is TGTGCCAGCAGCGACCGGGACAGGGATGAAAAACTGTTTTTT. Full variable domain (outside the CDR3, taken from reference TRBV9 and TRBJ1-4): DSGVTQTPKHLITATGQRVTLRCSPRSGDLSVYWYQQSLDQGLQFLIQYYNGEERAKGNILERFSAQQFPDLHSELNLSSLELGDSALYFCASSDRDRDEKLFFGSGTQLSVL.

This chain connects TRBV24-1 to TRBJ2-1; D is perhaps TRBD1 or TRBD2 (5 bases each). V was shortened by 6 bases and J by 8 bases, with 22 bases between the two germline ends. There are 16 residues in the CDR3. The germline gives CDR1 KGHDR, CDR2 SFDVKD. DNA of the CDR3: TGTGCCACCAGTCTTTCCGGGGCCGGGCCTGGCCATGAGCAGTTCTTC. This sequence encodes CATSLSGAGPGHEQFF.